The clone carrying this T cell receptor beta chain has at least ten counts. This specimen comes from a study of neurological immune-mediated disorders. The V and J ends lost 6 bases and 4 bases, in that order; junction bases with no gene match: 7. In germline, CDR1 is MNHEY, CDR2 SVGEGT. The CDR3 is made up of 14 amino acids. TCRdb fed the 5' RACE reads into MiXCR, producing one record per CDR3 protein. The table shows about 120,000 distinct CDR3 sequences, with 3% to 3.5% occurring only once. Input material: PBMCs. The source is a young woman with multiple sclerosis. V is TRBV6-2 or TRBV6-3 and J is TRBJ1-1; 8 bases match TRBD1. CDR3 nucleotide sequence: TGTGCCAGCAGACTACAGGGGGTAGGCACTGAAGCTTTCTTT. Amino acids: CASRLQGVGTEAFF.